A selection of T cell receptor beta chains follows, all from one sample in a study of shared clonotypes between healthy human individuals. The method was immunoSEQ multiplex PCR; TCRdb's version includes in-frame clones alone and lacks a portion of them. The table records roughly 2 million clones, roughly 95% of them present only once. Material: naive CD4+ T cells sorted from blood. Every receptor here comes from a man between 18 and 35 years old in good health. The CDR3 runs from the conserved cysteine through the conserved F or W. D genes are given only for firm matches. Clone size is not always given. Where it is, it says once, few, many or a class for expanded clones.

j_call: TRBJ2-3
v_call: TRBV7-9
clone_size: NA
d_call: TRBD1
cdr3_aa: CASSLGTGSGDTQYF
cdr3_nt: TGTGCCAGCAGCTTAGGGACAGGGTCCGGAGATACGCAGTATTTT

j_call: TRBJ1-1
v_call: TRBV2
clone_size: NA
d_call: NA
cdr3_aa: CASGGSPPEAFF
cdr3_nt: TGTGCCAGCGGGGGGTCCCCCCCTGAAGCTTTCTTT

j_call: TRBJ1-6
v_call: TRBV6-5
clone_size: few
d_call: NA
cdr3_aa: CASGDHSPLHF
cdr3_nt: TGTGCCAGCGGGGACCATTCACCCCTCCACTTT

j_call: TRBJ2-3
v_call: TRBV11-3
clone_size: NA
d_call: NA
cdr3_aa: CASSLARSTDTQYF
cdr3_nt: TGTGCCAGCAGCTTAGCGCGGAGCACAGATACGCAGTATTTT

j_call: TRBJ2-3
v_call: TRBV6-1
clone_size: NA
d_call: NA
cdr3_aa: CASSDGAGTVSTDTQYF
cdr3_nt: TGTGCCAGCAGTGACGGGGCGGGGACAGTAAGCACAGATACGCAGTATTTT

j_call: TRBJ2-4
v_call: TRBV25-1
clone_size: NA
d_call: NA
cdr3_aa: CASRAPSRGVKGGNIQYF
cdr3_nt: TGTGCCAGCAGGGCCCCTTCCAGGGGCGTGAAAGGGGGAAACATTCAGTACTTC

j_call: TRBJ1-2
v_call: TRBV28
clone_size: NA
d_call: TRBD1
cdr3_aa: CASSWTGKGYTF
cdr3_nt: TGTGCCAGCAGTTGGACAGGGAAGGGCTACACCTTC

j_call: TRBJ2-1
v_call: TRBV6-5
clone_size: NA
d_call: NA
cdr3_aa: CASSYSTQGKQFF
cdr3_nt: TGTGCCAGCAGTTACTCAACTCAGGGGAAGCAGTTCTTC

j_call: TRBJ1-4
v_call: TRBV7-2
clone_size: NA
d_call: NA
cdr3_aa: CASSLGRGEKLFF
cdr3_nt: TGTGCCAGCAGCTTAGGTCGGGGTGAAAAACTGTTTTTT

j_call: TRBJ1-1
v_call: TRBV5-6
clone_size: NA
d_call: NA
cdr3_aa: CASSPLTAMNTEAFF
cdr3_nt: TGTGCCAGCAGCCCGTTGACAGCCATGAACACTGAAGCTTTCTTT

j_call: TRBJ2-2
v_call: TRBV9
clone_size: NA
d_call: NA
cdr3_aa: CASSLRGELNTGELFF
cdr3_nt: TGTGCCAGCAGCCTAAGAGGGGAGTTGAACACCGGGGAGCTGTTTTTT

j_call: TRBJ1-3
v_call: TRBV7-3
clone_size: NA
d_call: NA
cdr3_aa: CASSLGGPDSGNTIYF
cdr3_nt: TGTGCCAGCAGCTTGGGGGGACCTGACTCTGGAAACACCATATATTTT

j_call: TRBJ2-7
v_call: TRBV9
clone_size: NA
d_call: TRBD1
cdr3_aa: CASSIDPTGTYEQYF
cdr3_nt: TGTGCCAGCAGCATAGATCCGACAGGGACCTACGAGCAGTACTTC

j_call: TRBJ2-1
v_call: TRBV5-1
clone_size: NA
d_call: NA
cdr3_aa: CASTIDLSYNEQFF
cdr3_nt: TGCGCCAGCACTATTGACTTATCCTACAATGAGCAGTTCTTC

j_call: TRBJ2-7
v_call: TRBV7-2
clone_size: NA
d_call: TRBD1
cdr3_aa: CASSPTGTGPYEQYF
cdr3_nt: TGTGCCAGCAGTCCTACCGGGACAGGGCCCTACGAGCAGTACTTC

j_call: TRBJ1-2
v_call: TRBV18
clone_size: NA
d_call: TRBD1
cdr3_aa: CASSSTGSEGYTF
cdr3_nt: TGTGCCAGCTCATCGACAGGGAGTGAAGGCTACACCTTC

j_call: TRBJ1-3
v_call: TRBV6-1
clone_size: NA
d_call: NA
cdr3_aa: CASSDGGYSGNTIYF
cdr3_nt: TGTGCCAGCAGTGATGGGGGGTACTCTGGAAACACCATATATTTT

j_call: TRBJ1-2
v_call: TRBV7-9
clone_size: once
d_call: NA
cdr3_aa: CASSLTRGPGYTF
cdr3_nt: TGTGCCAGCAGCCTCACGAGGGGCCCTGGCTACACCTTC

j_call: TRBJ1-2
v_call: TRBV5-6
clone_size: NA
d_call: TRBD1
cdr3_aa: CASSLTGEYGYTF
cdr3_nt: TGTGCCAGCAGCTTGACAGGGGAATATGGCTACACCTTC

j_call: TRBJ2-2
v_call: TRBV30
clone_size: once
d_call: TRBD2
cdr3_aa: CAWSGRGAPGTGELFF
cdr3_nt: TGTGCCTGGAGTGGGCGGGGGGCCCCGGGAACCGGGGAGCTGTTTTTT

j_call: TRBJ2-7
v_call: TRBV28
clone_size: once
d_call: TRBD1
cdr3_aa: CAIRTGAYEQYF
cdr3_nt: TGTGCCATCCGGACAGGGGCCTACGAGCAGTACTTC

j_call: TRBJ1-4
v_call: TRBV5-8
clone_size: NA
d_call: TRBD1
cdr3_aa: CASSSGTGGFEKLFF
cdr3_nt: TGTGCCAGCAGCTCCGGGACAGGGGGTTTTGAAAAACTGTTTTTT

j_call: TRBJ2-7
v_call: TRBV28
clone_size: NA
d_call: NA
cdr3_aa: CASSLRVLGSGEQYF
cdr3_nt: TGTGCCAGCAGTTTACGAGTCCTCGGATCGGGAGAGCAGTACTTC

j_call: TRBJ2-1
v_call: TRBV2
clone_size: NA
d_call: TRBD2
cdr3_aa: CASSPGLAGLGEQFF
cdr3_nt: TGTGCCAGCAGCCCAGGACTAGCGGGACTGGGGGAGCAGTTCTTC

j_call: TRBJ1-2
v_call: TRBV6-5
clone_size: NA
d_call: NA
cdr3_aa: CASSRYQREGYTF
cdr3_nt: TGTGCCAGCAGTCGCTACCAGAGGGAAGGCTACACCTTC

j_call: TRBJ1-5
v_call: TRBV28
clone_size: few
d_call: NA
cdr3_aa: CASSLNQPQHF
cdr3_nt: TGTGCCAGCAGCCTCAATCAGCCCCAGCATTTT

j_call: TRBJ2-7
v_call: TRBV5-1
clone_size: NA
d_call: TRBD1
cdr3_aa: CASSLGQGSVYEQYF
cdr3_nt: TGCGCCAGCAGCTTGGGACAGGGTTCGGTCTACGAGCAGTACTTC

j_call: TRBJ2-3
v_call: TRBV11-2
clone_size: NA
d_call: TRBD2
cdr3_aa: CASSSIPGLAGGTQYF
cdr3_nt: TGTGCCAGCAGCTCAATACCGGGACTAGCGGGAGGTACGCAGTATTTT

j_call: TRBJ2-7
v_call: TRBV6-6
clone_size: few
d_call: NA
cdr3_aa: CASSYSKGHEQYF
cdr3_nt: TGTGCCAGCAGTTACTCGAAGGGTCACGAGCAGTACTTC